A single sample is the source of the 21 T cell receptor beta chains below, sequenced in a study of vaccination effects on CD4 cells after COVID-19. The assay was immunoSEQ multiplex PCR, and TCRdb's table has in-frame clones only and misses some. This sample yields tens of thousands of clones, of which roughly 80% are seen a single time; 2% to 2.5% belongs to the top ten. Their recognized antigens are unknown. The ViraFEST assay expanded antigen-specific CD4+ T cells with viral peptide pools before sequencing. Following an approximately 9-day culture, CD4+ T cells were purified. The sequenced sample was CD4+ T cells from PBMCs cultured with HCoV-229E spike peptides, obtained before COVID-19 vaccination. The receptors stem from a human donor who received a COVID-19 vaccine.

The CDR3 DNA reads TGTGCCACCAGTGATAGCCCAAGTTATGAGCAGTTCTTC. Translating gives CATSDSPSYEQFF. The rearrangement links TRBV24-1 to TRBJ2-1; unclear D gene. Germline V lookup: CDR1 KGHDR, CDR2 SFDVKD. V lost 3 bases and J 8 bases, leaving 10 bases between the germline ends. CDR3 length equals 13 residues.

This clone is termed medium-sized. The gene calls are TRBV29-1 and TRBJ1-2; 8 bases agree with TRBD1. The CDR3 runs 15 residues. Germline CDR1 reads SQVTM; CDR2 reads ANQGSEA. V lost 5 bases to trimming and J lost 2 bases; unmatched junction nucleotides: 10. CDR3 nucleotides: TGCAGCGTTTTAAATGGGACAGGACTAAACTATGGCTACACCTTC. Amino acids: CSVLNGTGLNYGYTF.

The J gene is TRBJ2-5, the V gene TRBV11-2; D gene unclear. The V end was cut by 1 base, the J end by 1 base, with 10 bases between. Germline lookup yields CDR1 SGHAT and CDR2 FQNNGV. The CDR3 runs to 15 residues. The CDR3 bases are TGTGCCAGCAGCTTAGTTGTGGGCAGCCAAGAGACCCAGTACTTC. It yields the protein CASSLVVGSQETQYF.

This chain uses TRBV5-1 with TRBJ1-3; D possibly corresponds to TRBD1 (6 bases). V lost 4 bases to trimming and J lost 1 base, with 9 bases between them. The CDR3 is 14 residues long. The germline V gene encodes CDR1 SGHRS and CDR2 YFSETQ. The CDR3 DNA reads as TGCGCCAGCAGCCCCGGGACATCTGGAAACACCATATATTTT. Residues: CASSPGTSGNTIYF.

The chain recombines TRBV25-1 with TRBJ1-1; 8 bases fit TRBD1. CDR3 length: 14 residues. From germline, CDR1 is MGHDK and CDR2 SYGVNS. Unmatched junction bases numbered 7, after V lost 5 bases and J lost 5 bases. The CDR3 DNA is TGTGCCAGCAGTACCGGACAGGGAGGGACTGAAGCTTTCTTT. Amino acid sequence: CASSTGQGGTEAFF.

The rearrangement joins TRBV9 to TRBJ2-1, with D possibly being TRBD2 (5 bases). CDR3 size: 14 residues. Deletions cut 0 bases from V and 7 bases from J, with 11 bases between. CDR1 and CDR2 (germline): SGDLS, YYNGEE. The CDR3 spells CASSVVASGNEQFF. CDR3 bases: TGTGCCAGCAGCGTAGTAGCGTCCGGGAATGAGCAGTTCTTC. The full variable domain, in which reference TRBV9 and TRBJ2-1 provide the parts outside the CDR3, is DSGVTQTPKHLITATGQRVTLRCSPRSGDLSVYWYQQSLDQGLQFLIQYYNGEERAKGNILERFSAQQFPDLHSELNLSSLELGDSALYFCASSVVASGNEQFFGPGTRLTVL.

The gene calls are TRBV6-2 or TRBV6-3 and TRBJ1-2, with 7 bases identical to TRBD1. This CDR3 is 14 amino acids long. The V gene end was trimmed by 6 bases and the J gene end by 4 bases; junction bases not matched to a gene: 8. Germline V CDR1 and CDR2: MNHEY, SVGEGT. CDR3 DNA: TGTGCCAGCAGCCGCCAACAGGGGATCTATGGCTACACCTTC. Residues: CASSRQQGIYGYTF.

The chain is built from TRBV5-1 and TRBJ2-5; 9 bases agree with TRBD2. Looked up from germline, CDR1 is SGHRS and CDR2 is YFSETQ. Trimming removed 0 bases from V and 1 base from J; junction bases left unmatched: 4. CDR3 length equals 16 residues. The DNA for the CDR3 is TGCGCCAGCAGCTTGGCCCCTAGCGGGGTCCAAGAGACCCAGTACTTC. It yields the protein CASSLAPSGVQETQYF.

The chain joins TRBV14 to TRBJ1-2; D remains ambiguous. V was shortened by 1 base and J by 2 bases, with 5 bases between the two germline ends. Germline-derived CDR1 and CDR2 are SGHDN and FVKESK. The CDR3 consists of 13 residues. The CDR3 loop is CASSQALNYGYTF. CDR3 DNA: TGTGCCAGCAGCCAAGCACTGAACTATGGCTACACCTTC.

V gene TRBV12-3 or TRBV12-4 combines with J gene TRBJ1-1; a possible D gene is TRBD1 (5 bases). The CDR3 runs 12 residues. V lost 7 bases, J lost 4 bases, and 10 bases lay in between. The CDR3: CASIRDGTEAFF. Here the CDR3 DNA reads TGTGCCAGCATAAGGGACGGCACTGAAGCTTTCTTT.

The sample holds a few counts of this clone. V usage is TRBV14 and J usage is TRBJ1-6; D is perhaps TRBD1 (5 bases). The CDR3 has 13 residues. Trimming removed 4 bases at V and 9 bases at J, with 10 bases between. CDR1 and CDR2 from the germline V gene are SGHDN and FVKESK. The CDR3 region has the DNA TGTGCCAGCAGCCTGGGAGGGGTTTCACCCCTCCACTTT. Encoded protein: CASSLGGVSPLHF.

This clone was counted once. The chain is built from TRBV30 and TRBJ2-3; 7 nucleotides agree with TRBD2. The ends lost 3 bases at V and 4 bases at J; junction bases unmatched: 10. The V gene's germline CDR1 is GTSNPN and CDR2 SVGIG (reference sequence). This CDR3 region has 15 residues. The CDR3 loop is CAWSPIGRVADTQYF. In DNA form, the CDR3 reads TGTGCCTGGAGCCCCATAGGGAGGGTTGCAGATACGCAGTATTTT. The full variable domain, its missing parts supplied by reference TRBV30 and TRBJ2-3, is SQTIHQWPATLVQPVGSPLSLECTVEGTSNPNLYWYRQAAGRGLQLLFYSVGIGQISSEVPQNLSASRPQDRQFILSSKKLLLSDSGFYLCAWSPIGRVADTQYFGPGTRLTVL.

The J gene is TRBJ2-1, the V gene TRBV4-3; 11 bases are a match to TRBD2. The CDR3 runs 21 residues. CDR1 and CDR2 from the germline V gene are LGHNA and YSLEER. The junction had 15 bases not matched to a gene; V was cut back by 0 bases and J by 2 bases. The CDR3 region has the DNA TGCGCCAGCAGCCAAGAAGGGCCTTTTCTAGCGGGGGGCTACACCTACAATGAGCAGTTCTTC. It encodes CASSQEGPFLAGGYTYNEQFF.

This clone has more than one count but fewer than ten. The CDR3 bases are TGTGCCAGCAGTGAATGGAGCTCCTACGAGCAGTACGTC. Translating gives CASSEWSSYEQYV. The J gene is TRBJ2-7, the V gene TRBV2; D not certain. Trimming left V 2 bases short and J 0 bases short, with 5 bases between. The germline CDR1 and CDR2 sequences are SNHLY and FYNNEI. The CDR3 contains 13 residues.

This chain uses TRBV28 with TRBJ1-4; the match to TRBD1 covers 8 bases. The CDR3 is 15 residues long. Trimming removed 6 bases from V and 7 bases from J; junction bases left unmatched: 10. Germline CDR1 reads MDHEN; CDR2 reads SYDVKM. The CDR3: CASRQPTGGGEKLFF. The CDR3 region has the DNA TGTGCCAGCAGACAACCCACAGGGGGAGGTGAAAAACTGTTTTTT.

The gene calls are TRBV11-1 and TRBJ1-1; TRBD1 might be the D (6 bases). The germline V gene has CDR1 SGHAT and CDR2 FQDESV (reference sequence). Between the trimmed V and J ends, which lost 5 bases and 1 base, there was a span of 11 bases. The CDR3 covers 14 residues. For the CDR3, the DNA is TGTGCCAGCAGCGACGGGGGACAGAACACTGAAGCTTTCTTT. Translated: CASSDGGQNTEAFF.

This sequence joins TRBV18 and TRBJ1-4; 9 positions match TRBD1. CDR3 length: 16 residues. After removal of 6 bases from V and 2 bases from J, the junction contained 7 bases not matched to a gene. Germline CDR1 KGHSH, CDR2 LQKENI. The CDR3 loop is CASSKDRGSTNEKLFF. For the CDR3, the DNA is TGTGCCAGCTCCAAGGACAGGGGTAGCACTAATGAAAAACTGTTTTTT.

V is TRBV14 and J is TRBJ2-5; D is uncertain. Per germline, CDR1 SGHDN and CDR2 FVKESK. V was cut by 2 bases and J by 5 bases, with 15 bases left in between. The CDR3 sequence is 15 residues long. CDR3 in amino acids: CASSQWVARTETQYF. The CDR3 region has the DNA TGTGCCAGCAGCCAATGGGTAGCTAGGACGGAGACCCAGTACTTC.

This clone showed up just a few times. V gene TRBV5-4 combines with J gene TRBJ2-3, with D unclear. Germline lookup yields CDR1 SGHNT and CDR2 YYREEE (reference sequence). This CDR3 contains 13 residues. V was trimmed by 3 bases and J by 0 bases, leaving 5 bases between them. In DNA form, the CDR3 reads TGTGCCAGCAGCTCTACTAGCACAGATACGCAGTATTTT. This translates into CASSSTSTDTQYF.

This chain links TRBV6-4 with TRBJ2-4, with D possibly matching TRBD1 (7 bases). Trimming left V 9 bases short and J 2 bases short, with 11 bases between. This CDR3 has 13 residues. Germline CDR1 is MRHNA and CDR2 is SNTAGT. CDR3 protein: CARTGDSKNIQYF. DNA for the CDR3: TGTGCCAGAACAGGGGACTCCAAAAACATTCAGTACTTC.

The rearrangement links TRBV14 to TRBJ2-1; D might be TRBD1 or TRBD2, each matching 6 bases. Germline V gene sequence: CDR1 SGHDN, CDR2 FVKESK. CDR3 length: 16 residues. Trimming took 3 bases from V and 5 from J, leaving 17 bases between them. The CDR3 is CASSHRGERGNNEQFF. Written as DNA, the CDR3 is TGTGCCAGCAGCCATAGGGGGGAAAGGGGGAACAATGAGCAGTTCTTC.